These 20 T cell receptor beta chains share one sample of origin, sequenced in a study of blood T cell repertoires in COVID-19. Sequenced by immunoSEQ multiplex PCR; TCRdb stores in-frame clones only, minus some. Here the sample spans about 85,000 clones, around 93% being singletons. Sequenced material: peripheral blood. The receptors derive from a human donor with active COVID-19. The donor label of this sample is uncertain.

The chain joins TRBV5-1 to TRBJ1-1; no clear D. CDR1 SGHRS and CDR2 YFSETQ come from the germline V gene. V was shortened by 1 base and J by 0 bases, with 10 bases between the two germline ends. The CDR3 totals 15 residues. Written as DNA, the CDR3 is TGCGCCAGCAGCTTGATGCTAGCGGTGAACACTGAAGCTTTCTTT. The encoded protein is CASSLMLAVNTEAFF.

The chain joins TRBV5-6 to TRBJ1-4, with TRBD1 identical over 8 bases. V shed 4 bases, J shed 7 bases, and the junction held 3 bases outside the gene matches. The CDR3 extends over 13 amino acids. Germline V gene lookup returns CDR1 SGHDT and CDR2 YYEEEE. DNA of the CDR3: TGTGCCAGCAGCGGGGGGACAGGTGAAAAACTGTTTTTT. This encodes CASSGGTGEKLFF.

The rearrangement uses TRBV10-3 and TRBJ2-1; TRBD2 agrees at 8 bases. The germline gives CDR1 ENHRY, CDR2 SYGVKD. V dropped 8 bases and J dropped 7; count of bases not matched to a gene: 13. This CDR3 has 15 amino acids. CDR3 nucleotides: TGTGCCATCCGGCGGGGGGCCCTCCTCGCGAATGAGCAGTTCTTC. It encodes CAIRRGALLANEQFF.

The DNA for the CDR3 is TGTGCCAGCAGATGGCAGGGGGGCATGAACACTGAAGCTTTCTTT. Its translation: CASRWQGGMNTEAFF. The chain uses TRBV3-1 (or the pseudogene TRBV3-2) and TRBJ1-1; 7 nucleotides line up with TRBD1. Losses at the gene ends were 6 bases for V and 0 bases for J; bases not matched to a gene: 7. The length of the CDR3 is 15 residues. Germline loops: CDR1 LGHDT, CDR2 YNNKEL (reference sequence).

V is TRBV11-3 and J is TRBJ2-4; D may be TRBD2 (6 bases). V lost 0 bases, J lost 4 bases, and 13 bases lay in between. The CDR3 is 16 amino acids. Germline values: CDR1 SGHNT, CDR2 YENEEA. The CDR3 region has the DNA TGTGCCAGCAGCTTAGATTGTGGGGGGATTAAAAACATTCAGTACTTC. Translation: CASSLDCGGIKNIQYF. The full variable domain, completed using reference TRBV11-3 and TRBJ2-4, is EAGVVQSPRYKIIEKKQPVAFWCNPISGHNTLYWYLQNLGQGPELLIRYENEEAVDDSQLPKDRFSAERLKGVDSTLKIQPAELGDSAVYLCASSLDCGGIKNIQYFGAGTRLSVL.

The genes are TRBV29-1 and TRBJ2-3; maybe TRBD1 (5 bases). The CDR3 has 15 residues. CDR1 and CDR2 from the germline V gene are SQVTM and ANQGSEA. V was clipped by 0 bases and J by 8 bases, with 18 bases between them. CDR3: CSVEDTQGPLGTQYF. CDR3 DNA: TGCAGCGTTGAAGACACTCAGGGTCCTTTGGGTACGCAGTATTTT.

CDR3 DNA sequence: TGTGCCAGTAGTCGGACAGCAGAATACGAGCAGTACTTC. It is translated as CASSRTAEYEQYF. The chain joins TRBV19 to TRBJ2-7; D may be TRBD1 (6 bases). V was trimmed by 5 bases and J by 4 bases, leaving 12 bases between them. Germline-derived CDR1 and CDR2 are LNHDA and SQIVND (reference sequence). The CDR3 contains 13 residues.

This clone came up a few times. CDR3 sequence reads: CASSVPPGTSFFPQYF. The CDR3 DNA is TGTGCCAGCAGTGTCCCACCCGGGACTAGTTTCTTTCCCCAGTACTTC. The chain couples TRBV6-1 to TRBJ2-5, with 8 bases lining up with TRBD2. Losses at the gene ends were 4 bases for V and 9 bases for J; bases not matched to a gene: 16. Germline V gene lookup returns CDR1 MNHNS and CDR2 SASEGT. The CDR3 has 16 residues.

The CDR3 DNA sequence: TGTGCCAGCAGTCCCGGGGGGGCTGGGAACACCGGGGAGCTGTTTTTT. Amino acid sequence: CASSPGGAGNTGELFF. The chain is built from TRBV7-2 and TRBJ2-2, with TRBD2 matching over 8 bases. The J segment lost 1 base and the V segment lost 6 bases, leaving 7 bases of the junction unmatched. The germline gives CDR1 SGHTA, CDR2 FQGNSA. The CDR3 has 16 residues. Supplemented by reference TRBV7-2 and TRBJ2-2, the full variable domain reads GAGVSQSPSNKVTEKGKDVELRCDPISGHTALYWYRQSLGQGLEFLIYFQGNSAPDKSGLPSDRFSAERTGGSVSTLTIQRTQQEDSAVYLCASSPGGAGNTGELFFGEGSRLTVL.

Here the CDR3 reads CASSLASGHTEAFF. The CDR3 DNA follows: TGTGCCAGCAGCTTAGCGTCAGGGCACACTGAAGCTTTCTTT. The chain uses TRBV7-2 and TRBJ1-1, with a possible D match to TRBD1 (5 bases). V lost 0 bases to trimming and J lost 3 bases, with 8 bases between them. The germline V gene has CDR1 SGHTA and CDR2 FQGNSA. The CDR3 is made up of 14 amino acids.

V and J are TRBV6-6 and TRBJ2-1; 8 bases are a match to TRBD2. Trimming took 4 bases from V and 8 from J; bases not matched to a gene: 13. The germline V gene has CDR1 MNHNY and CDR2 SVGAGI (reference sequence). The CDR3 runs 16 residues. The CDR3 spells CASSSHFGGAYYEQFF. In DNA, the CDR3 is TGTGCCAGCAGTTCCCATTTCGGGGGGGCGTATTATGAGCAGTTCTTC.

This chain connects TRBV2 to TRBJ2-2; 8 nucleotides agree with TRBD2. Germline V lookup: CDR1 SNHLY, CDR2 FYNNEI. CDR3 length equals 15 residues. The ends lost 6 bases at V and 6 bases at J; junction bases unmatched: 9. The chain's CDR3 is CASRPTTSAAGELFF. CDR3 nucleotide sequence: TGTGCCAGCAGACCGACGACTAGCGCAGCCGGGGAGCTGTTTTTT.

The rearrangement uses TRBV12-3 or TRBV12-4 and TRBJ2-7, with TRBD2 as a possible D gene (6 bases). V was trimmed by 5 bases and J by 11 bases, leaving 19 bases between them. This CDR3 contains 13 residues. The CDR3 reads CASSRKGGTREYF. For the CDR3, the DNA is TGTGCCAGCAGTCGGAAGGGCGGGACCAGGGAGTACTTC.

Only one count was recorded for this clone. The gene calls are TRBV5-5 and TRBJ2-1, with D possibly being TRBD1 (6 bases). The germline V gene encodes CDR1 SGHKS and CDR2 YYEKEE (reference sequence). Trimming shortened V by 0 bases and J by 4 bases, and 8 bases separated the two germline ends. The CDR3 runs 14 residues. CDR3 in DNA: TGTGCCAGCAGCTTGGAACAGGGTTACAATGAGCAGTTCTTC. Protein sequence: CASSLEQGYNEQFF.

The V call is TRBV27, the J call TRBJ2-5, with no clear D. CDR3 length: 12 amino acids. V lost 8 bases, J lost 2 bases, and 9 bases lay in between. The germline V gene has CDR1 MNHEY and CDR2 SMNVEV (reference sequence). CDR3 sequence: CASGRSQETQYF. The CDR3 DNA follows: TGTGCCAGCGGCCGCTCGCAAGAGACCCAGTACTTC.

The V gene is TRBV18, the J gene TRBJ1-3; TRBD1 matches at 8 bases. V shed 4 bases and J 5 bases; nucleotides not matched to a gene: 13. The germline CDR1 and CDR2 sequences are KGHSH and LQKENI. The length of the CDR3 is 17 residues. CDR3: CASSQGLGQELRNTIYF. In DNA, the CDR3 is TGTGCCAGCTCACAAGGTTTGGGACAGGAGTTAAGAAACACCATATATTTT.

The chain uses TRBV6-6 and TRBJ2-1; 9 positions match TRBD2. Germline V CDR1 and CDR2: MNHNY, SVGAGI (reference sequence). This CDR3 contains 16 residues. J gave up 4 bases and V 8 bases, and 12 bases lay outside the gene matches. The CDR3 sequence: CASSSGGPFKYNEQFF. The CDR3 DNA reads TGTGCCAGCTCGAGCGGGGGGCCCTTTAAGTACAATGAGCAGTTCTTC.

This clone appeared a single time. V gene TRBV21-1 combines with J gene TRBJ1-5. TRBV21-1 is annotated as a pseudogene. This CDR3 has 17 residues. As DNA, the CDR3 is TGTGCCAGCAGCAAAGAGAGGGGAGGAGGGTCCAATCAGCCCCAGCATTTT. It encodes CASSKERGGGSNQPQHF.

This clone showed up just once. Other DNA variants within this sample encode the same CDR3. The chain links TRBV3-1 (or the pseudogene TRBV3-2) to TRBJ2-1; maybe TRBD1 (5 bases). CDR1 LGHDT and CDR2 YNNKEL come from the germline V gene (reference sequence). Trimming left V 4 bases short and J 4 bases short, with 8 bases between. This CDR3 is 13 amino acids long. CDR3 coding DNA: TGTGCCAGCAGCCCAACAGGTTACAATGAGCAGTTCTTC. Its protein product is CASSPTGYNEQFF.

The DNA of the CDR3 is TGCGCCAGCAGGAACAGGGAAGGGGCGCCCCAGCATTTT. Translating gives CASRNREGAPQHF. The V and J genes are TRBV5-1 and TRBJ1-5; D possibly corresponds to TRBD1 (6 bases). The V end was cut by 5 bases, the J end by 9 bases, with 15 bases between. The germline V gene encodes CDR1 SGHRS and CDR2 YFSETQ. The CDR3 has 13 residues.